The 19 T cell receptor beta chains reported below all come from one sample, sequenced in a study of shared clonotypes between healthy human individuals. CD45RO-negative, CCR7-selected cells formed the naive CD8 fraction, which excluded terminally differentiated effector memory CD45RA+ cells. Sequenced by immunoSEQ multiplex PCR; TCRdb stores in-frame clones only, minus some. The sample lists more than 2 million clones, 93% occurring once. Sequencing was performed on naive CD8+ T cells from PBMCs. These receptor sequences come from a man between 18 and 29 years old in good health. Some clones in this sample may be carry-over from other donors' samples.

J is TRBJ2-5 and V is TRBV27; D gene uncertain. In germline, CDR1 is MNHEY, CDR2 SMNVEV (reference sequence). With 5 bases removed from V and 1 base from J, the gap between germline ends came to 11 bases. CDR3 size: 14 residues. The CDR3, as DNA: TGTGCCAGCAGTCCGTGGCCAAGCCAAGAGACCCAGTACTTC. Translated, it gives CASSPWPSQETQYF.

The rearrangement joins TRBV6-5 to TRBJ2-1, with D uncertain. This CDR3 comprises 13 residues. CDR1 and CDR2 from the germline V gene are MNHEY and SVGAGI. V shed 2 bases and J shed 8 bases, with 10 bases lying between them. The CDR3 nucleotides are TGTGCCAGCAGTTACCTCACCAACTATGAGCAGTTCTTC. It specifies CASSYLTNYEQFF.

The gene calls are TRBV5-1 and TRBJ2-6; 10 bases line up with TRBD1. The V gene end was trimmed by 4 bases and the J gene end by 2 bases; junction bases not matched to a gene: 3. Germline-derived CDR1 and CDR2 are SGHRS and YFSETQ. CDR3 length equals 16 residues. CDR3 residues: CASSLGTGAGANVLTF. CDR3 in DNA: TGCGCCAGCAGCCTGGGGACAGGGGCTGGGGCCAACGTCCTGACTTTC.

This clone was observed once. DNA of the CDR3: TGTGCCAGCAGCTCCGTGACAGGGAGGGAGGACTACGAGCAGTACTTC. Protein product: CASSSVTGREDYEQYF. The rearrangement links TRBV6-6 to TRBJ2-7; D possibly uses TRBD1 or TRBD2 (7 bases each). The V gene's germline CDR1 is MNHNY and CDR2 SVGAGI (reference sequence). V lost 6 bases to trimming and J lost 3 bases, with 21 bases between them. The CDR3 is 16 amino acids.

The chain uses TRBV11-2 and TRBJ2-3; D uncertain. CDR3 length: 13 amino acids. Deletions cut 2 bases from V and 4 bases from J, with 7 bases between. In germline, CDR1 is SGHAT, CDR2 FQNNGV. The CDR3 nucleotides are TGTGCCAGCAGCTTACTCCCCGCAGATACGCAGTATTTT. The encoded protein is CASSLLPADTQYF.

The chain uses TRBV9 and TRBJ1-2, with TRBD1 matching 10 bases. With 6 bases clipped from V and 4 bases from J, the junction kept 12 bases outside the gene matches. This CDR3 is 16 amino acids long. CDR1 is SGDLS and CDR2 is YYNGEE in the germline V gene. This chain's CDR3 is CASTPIDGTGVYGYTF. CDR3 sequence (DNA): TGTGCCAGCACCCCTATCGACGGGACAGGGGTCTATGGCTACACCTTC.

A remark on this clone: Other nucleotide sequences in the sample specify the same CDR3. The V and J genes are TRBV10-2 and TRBJ2-7; D gene ambiguous. Per the germline V gene, CDR1 is WSHSY and CDR2 is SAAADI. The CDR3 has 13 amino acids. Trimming took 3 bases from V and 0 from J, leaving 6 bases between them. CDR3: CASSDRSSYEQYF. CDR3 in DNA: TGCGCCAGCAGTGATCGGAGCTCCTACGAGCAGTACTTC.

The CDR3 loop reads CASSPPLIKARTEAFF. CDR3 nucleotide sequence: TGCGCCAGCAGCCCACCCTTGATAAAAGCCCGAACTGAAGCTTTCTTT. The chain couples TRBV4-3 to TRBJ1-1; D remains ambiguous. V dropped 4 bases and J dropped 5 bases, with 20 bases sitting between them. The CDR3 extends over 16 amino acids. The V gene's germline CDR1 is LGHNA and CDR2 YSLEER.

J is TRBJ2-1 and V is TRBV19; 9 bases agree with TRBD2. CDR1 is LNHDA and CDR2 is SQIVND in the germline V gene (reference sequence). The CDR3 extends over 13 amino acids. The ends lost 7 bases at V and 9 bases at J; junction bases unmatched: 7. For the CDR3, the DNA is TGTGCCAGTAATCTAGCGGGGAGTGGTGAGCAGTTCTTC. As protein: CASNLAGSGEQFF.

The chain recombines TRBV5-1 with TRBJ1-2; TRBD1 aligns across 10 bases. The V gene's germline CDR1 is SGHRS and CDR2 YFSETQ. CDR3 length equals 15 residues. After removal of 1 base from V and 5 bases from J, the junction contained 5 bases not matched to a gene. CDR3 nucleotide sequence: TGCGCCAGCAGCTTGTTTGGACAGGGGGATTATGGCTACACCTTC. Its translation is CASSLFGQGDYGYTF.

The rearrangement joins TRBV19 to TRBJ1-1; no firm D call. The CDR3 contains 14 residues. V was clipped by 8 bases and J by 0 bases, with 13 bases between them. The germline gives CDR1 LNHDA, CDR2 SQIVND (reference sequence). For the CDR3, the DNA is TGTGCCAGTTGGGGTTCTTCACTGAACACTGAAGCTTTCTTT. It is translated as CASWGSSLNTEAFF.

This clone was seen more than once but under ten times. The rearrangement joins TRBV2 to TRBJ2-7; D call uncertain. This CDR3 has 13 amino acids. Germline V gives CDR1 SNHLY, CDR2 FYNNEI. Trimming pared 7 bases from V and 0 bases from J, leaving 10 bases between. CDR3 sequence reads: CASTAVYSYEQYF. The CDR3 DNA reads TGTGCCAGCACCGCGGTGTACTCCTACGAGCAGTACTTC.

The rearrangement joins TRBV29-1 to TRBJ1-1; the D is unclear. Germline V gives CDR1 SQVTM, CDR2 ANQGSEA. With 0 bases removed from V and 0 bases from J, the gap between germline ends came to 14 bases. There are 16 residues in the CDR3. The DNA for the CDR3 is TGCAGCGTTGAAGATCCCAACGCTTCCCTGAACACTGAAGCTTTCTTT. This encodes CSVEDPNASLNTEAFF.

J is TRBJ1-5 and V is TRBV19; D might be TRBD1 (5 bases). CDR1 is LNHDA and CDR2 is SQIVND in the germline V gene (reference sequence). The CDR3 loop spans 15 amino acids. Trimming left V 6 bases short and J 4 bases short, with 16 bases between. CDR3 in DNA: TGTGCCAGTAGGCTACAGGCGAGGCAGAATCAGCCCCAGCATTTT. Its protein is CASRLQARQNQPQHF.

V and J are TRBV27 and TRBJ2-3; a possible D gene is TRBD1 (5 bases). Trimming cost V 0 bases and J 6 bases, with 10 bases left between them. CDR1 is MNHEY and CDR2 is SMNVEV in the germline V gene (reference sequence). This CDR3 region has 14 residues. CDR3 sequence: CASSLSPGSDTQYF. In DNA, the CDR3 is TGTGCCAGCAGTTTATCGCCAGGGTCCGATACGCAGTATTTT.

The gene calls are TRBV9 and TRBJ2-1; D might be TRBD2 (6 bases). The germline CDR1 and CDR2 sequences are SGDLS and YYNGEE. This CDR3 comprises 14 residues. V was shortened by 0 bases and J by 7 bases, with 11 bases between the two germline ends. CDR3 coding DNA: TGTGCCAGCAGCGTAGAATTGCGGGGAAATGAGCAGTTCTTC. Its protein is CASSVELRGNEQFF.

This clone showed up just once. The rearrangement joins TRBV2 to TRBJ1-1, with D maybe TRBD1 (6 bases). This CDR3 spans 15 amino acids. Per germline, CDR1 SNHLY and CDR2 FYNNEI. Trimming took off 2 bases at V and 2 bases at J, with 12 bases between the two ends. CDR3 region: CASSEFGGLNTEAFF. Here the CDR3 DNA reads TGTGCCAGCAGTGAATTTGGGGGGCTAAACACTGAAGCTTTCTTT.

This clone appeared a single time. The chain has TRBV4-3 and TRBJ2-1; TRBD2 matches 10 bases. Germline V gene data show CDR1 as LGHNA and CDR2 as YSLEER. The CDR3 has 15 residues. The trim removed 0 bases at V and 14 bases at J, leaving 10 bases unmatched. CDR3 nucleotide sequence: TGCGCCAGCAGCCAAGACAGCGGGAGGGCCTCTAAGAAGTTCTTC. It yields the protein CASSQDSGRASKKFF.

On this clone itself: This sample also contains other DNA sequences that code for the same CDR3. CDR3: CASSSGLLDEQYF. The CDR3 DNA is TGTGCCAGCAGTTCGGGACTCCTTGACGAGCAGTACTTC. This rearrangement joins TRBV27 to TRBJ2-7, with a possible D match to TRBD2 (6 bases). There are 13 residues in the CDR3. Between the trimmed V and J ends, which lost 4 bases and 5 bases, there was a span of 12 bases. Germline V gene lookup returns CDR1 MNHEY and CDR2 SMNVEV (reference sequence).